Listed here are 32 T cell receptor beta chains from one sample, sequenced in a study of T cell repertoires in cytomegalovirus infection. MiXCR, run by TCRdb on the reads, gives a single entry per CDR3 protein. The table records around 450,000 distinct CDR3 sequences, approximately 31% of them present only once. Sequencing input: PBMCs. Every receptor here comes from a human donor in good health (CMV status not recorded). Some clones in this sample may be carry-over from other donors' samples.

This clonotype was counted only a few times. The chain employs TRBV6-6 and TRBJ1-4; perhaps TRBD1 as D (5 bases). CDR1 and CDR2 (germline): MNHNY, SVGAGI (reference sequence). CDR3 size: 14 residues. Trimming removed 4 bases at V and 4 bases at J, with 10 bases between. CDR3 in amino acids: CASSLDSLNEKLFF. The CDR3 nucleotides read TGTGCCAGCAGTTTAGACAGCCTTAATGAAAAACTGTTTTTT.

Only a few counts were recorded for this clonotype. This rearrangement joins TRBV5-6 to TRBJ2-1; 10 nucleotides match TRBD1. V was clipped by 3 bases and J by 10 bases; unmatched bases: 16. The V gene's germline CDR1 is SGHDT and CDR2 YYEEEE. This CDR3 spans 17 amino acids. CDR3 bases: TGTGCCAGCAGCTCCACCCCGGGACAGGGGCTTATGGGGGAGCAGTTCTTC. As protein: CASSSTPGQGLMGEQFF. Together with reference TRBV5-6 and TRBJ2-1, the CDR3 gives the full variable domain: DAGVTQSPTHLIKTRGQQVTLRCSPKSGHDTVSWYQQALGQGPQFIFQYYEEEERQRGNFPDRFSGHQFPNYSSELNVNALLLGDSALYLCASSSTPGQGLMGEQFFGPGTRLTVL.

The chain uses TRBV12-5 and TRBJ2-1, with 11 bases fitting TRBD1. Germline values: CDR1 LGHNT, CDR2 FRNRAP. V trimming: 0 bases; J trimming: 4 bases; junction bases outside the gene matches: 8. CDR3 size: 18 residues. The DNA for the CDR3 is TGTGCTAGTGGTTTGGTTAGGACAGGGGGCTCCTATTACAATGAGCAGTTCTTC. It yields the protein CASGLVRTGGSYYNEQFF. Full variable domain (remainder filled in from reference TRBV12-5 and TRBJ2-1): DARVTQTPRHKVTEMGQEVTMRCQPILGHNTVFWYRQTMMQGLELLAYFRNRAPLDDSGMPKDRFSAEMPDATLATLKIQPSEPRDSAVYFCASGLVRTGGSYYNEQFFGPGTRLTVL.

In DNA form, the CDR3 reads TGTGCCAGCAGGGAGAGGGCCAACAGGGGGCGGGAGACCCAGTACTTC. The encoded protein is CASRERANRGRETQYF. The rearrangement uses TRBV7-2 and TRBJ2-5, with 9 bases fitting TRBD1. V lost 6 bases, J lost 5 bases, and 13 bases stayed unmatched. Germline V gene lookup returns CDR1 SGHTA and CDR2 FQGNSA. This CDR3 is 16 amino acids long.

This clonotype was seen only a few times. This rearrangement joins TRBV15 to TRBJ1-2; D not resolved. Between the trimmed V and J ends, which lost 3 bases and 4 bases, there was a span of 9 bases. The CDR3 is 13 amino acids. CDR1 and CDR2 from the germline V gene are LNHNV and YYDKDF (reference sequence). This chain's CDR3 is CATSSQTAYGYTF. CDR3 coding DNA: TGTGCCACCAGCAGTCAGACCGCCTATGGCTACACCTTC.

J is TRBJ2-3 and V is TRBV10-3, with 12 bases lining up with TRBD2. After removal of 4 bases from V and 5 bases from J, the junction contained 7 bases not matched to a gene. This CDR3 has 16 amino acids. CDR1 ENHRY and CDR2 SYGVKD come from the germline V gene. This CDR3 reads CAISATSGGEEDTQYF. In DNA form, the CDR3 reads TGTGCCATCAGTGCGACTAGCGGGGGTGAAGAAGATACGCAGTATTTT.

The chain uses TRBV4-1 and TRBJ2-7, with 7 bases lining up with TRBD1. Germline V gene sequence: CDR1 MGHRA, CDR2 YSYEKL. CDR3 length equals 16 residues. J lost 1 base, V lost 0 bases, and 6 bases had no gene match. The CDR3 protein is CASSQDPGTASYEQYF. The CDR3 nucleotides read TGCGCCAGCAGCCAAGACCCAGGGACAGCATCCTACGAGCAGTACTTC.

The genes are TRBV7-3 and TRBJ2-7; the D is unclear. Germline CDR1 SGHTA, CDR2 FQGTGA. This CDR3 has 13 residues. V lost 5 bases and J lost 2, with 10 bases in between. The DNA of the CDR3 is TGTGCCAGCAGCCCAGTCCATACCTACGAGCAGTACTTC. The encoded protein is CASSPVHTYEQYF.

The chain combines TRBV29-1 with TRBJ1-1; no definite D call. The germline CDR1 and CDR2 sequences are SQVTM and ANQGSEA. CDR3 length equals 13 residues. V shed 3 bases and J shed 3 bases, with 11 bases lying between them. For the CDR3, the DNA is TGCAGCGTTGACACTGGTGTTGACACTGAAGCTTTCTTT. Translation: CSVDTGVDTEAFF.

V is TRBV2 and J is TRBJ2-7, with D perhaps matching TRBD1 or TRBD2 (5 bases each). Deletions cut 6 bases from V and 11 bases from J, with 14 bases between. The CDR3 covers 11 residues. Germline V gene data show CDR1 as SNHLY and CDR2 as FYNNEI. CDR3 in amino acids: CASRGPVVEYF. The CDR3 coding sequence is TGTGCCAGCAGGGGACCAGTAGTGGAGTACTTC.

The rearrangement links TRBV4-2 to TRBJ1-1; D unclear. The germline CDR1 and CDR2 sequences are LGHNA and YNFKEQ. V lost 0 bases, J lost 5 bases, and 7 bases lay in between. The CDR3 totals 13 residues. CDR3 amino acids: CASSQDKGTEAFF. The CDR3, as DNA: TGTGCCAGCAGCCAAGATAAGGGTACTGAAGCTTTCTTT.

V and J are TRBV12-3 or TRBV12-4 and TRBJ2-7; a weak D match, TRBD1 (5 bases). This CDR3 has 12 amino acids. Trimming cost V 5 bases and J 6 bases, with 11 bases left between them. The CDR3 spells CASSPDSSEQYF. The CDR3 nucleotides read TGTGCCAGCAGTCCAGACAGTAGCGAGCAGTACTTC.

CDR3 nucleotides: TGCGCCAGCAGCCAAGACCCCCAGCCCTACAATGAGCAGTTCTTC. Protein: CASSQDPQPYNEQFF. The rearrangement uses TRBV4-3 and TRBJ2-1; D call uncertain. Per germline, CDR1 LGHNA and CDR2 YSLEER. Deletions cut 0 bases from V and 2 bases from J, with 8 bases between. The CDR3 runs to 15 residues.

Concerning this clonotype itself: One end of the junction does not line up with germline, which may come from a read error. V usage is TRBV12-3 or TRBV12-4 and J usage is TRBJ1-2; 8 bases are a match to TRBD1. The CDR3 runs to 14 residues. DNA for the CDR3: TGTGCCAGCAGCCTACTCAGGGGGCTCAGGGTCTACGCCTTC. It specifies CASSLLRGLRVYAF.

In DNA form, the CDR3 reads TGTGCCAGCAGCCAGTCTCGAGAGACCCAGTACTTC. It yields the protein CASSQSRETQYF. The rearrangement uses TRBV5-5 and TRBJ2-5; D gene uncertain. This CDR3 region has 12 residues. Germline assignment: CDR1 SGHKS and CDR2 YYEKEE (reference sequence). The V end lost 4 bases, the J end lost 4 bases, and 8 bases lay between the germline ends.

This clonotype was seen a handful of times. V is TRBV4-1 and J is TRBJ2-3, with D uncertain. Trimming shortened V by 1 base and J by 0 bases, and 11 bases separated the two germline ends. This CDR3 region has 16 residues. Germline values: CDR1 MGHRA, CDR2 YSYEKL. In nucleotides, the CDR3 is TGCGCCAGCAGCCAAGTATTCCCGACTAGCACAGATACGCAGTATTTT. It yields the protein CASSQVFPTSTDTQYF.

The chain recombines TRBV6-1 with TRBJ2-7, with D possibly being TRBD2 (5 bases). Germline V gene lookup returns CDR1 MNHNS and CDR2 SASEGT. The CDR3 has 13 amino acids. V was shortened by 4 bases and J by 4 bases, with 11 bases between the two germline ends. CDR3 protein: CASSVESGYEQYF. CDR3 in DNA: TGTGCCAGCAGTGTCGAGTCGGGGTACGAGCAGTACTTC.

The chain is built from TRBV12-5 and TRBJ2-3; 7 nucleotides match TRBD2. Germline CDR1 and CDR2: LGHNT and FRNRAP. CDR3 length equals 16 residues. The V gene end was trimmed by 2 bases and the J gene end by 3 bases; junction bases not matched to a gene: 8. DNA for the CDR3: TGTGCTAGTGGTTTGCCACGGACTAGTACGACAGATACGCAGTATTTT. Translated, it gives CASGLPRTSTTDTQYF. The full variable domain, completed using reference TRBV12-5 and TRBJ2-3, is DARVTQTPRHKVTEMGQEVTMRCQPILGHNTVFWYRQTMMQGLELLAYFRNRAPLDDSGMPKDRFSAEMPDATLATLKIQPSEPRDSAVYFCASGLPRTSTTDTQYFGPGTRLTVL.

The chain combines TRBV18 with TRBJ2-2; 8 nucleotides match TRBD2. Trimming took 1 base from V and 4 from J; bases not matched to a gene: 8. Germline CDR1 reads KGHSH; CDR2 reads LQKENI. The CDR3 is made up of 17 amino acids. CDR3 sequence (DNA): TGTGCCAGCTCACCACTGCCGGGACTAGACGCCACCGGGGAGCTGTTTTTT. This translates into CASSPLPGLDATGELFF. Complete variable domain (other parts from reference TRBV18 and TRBJ2-2): NAGVMQNPRHLVRRRGQEARLRCSPMKGHSHVYWYRQLPEEGLKFMVYLQKENIIDESGMPKERFSAEFPKEGPSILRIQQVVRGDSAAYFCASSPLPGLDATGELFFGEGSRLTVL.

This clonotype came up a few times. The chain is built from TRBV20-1 and TRBJ1-5, with D uncertain. The V gene's germline CDR1 is DFQATT and CDR2 SNEGSKA (reference sequence). The CDR3 contains 15 residues. Trimming removed 3 bases from V and 5 bases from J, with 17 bases in between. CDR3 loop: CSASRPDGGHQPQHF. The CDR3 DNA is TGCAGTGCTAGCCGGCCGGACGGCGGGCATCAGCCCCAGCATTTT.

This clonotype occurred many times. CDR3 sequence: CASSLEPRTAYGYTF. Here the CDR3 DNA reads TGTGCCAGCAGCTTAGAGCCTCGGACAGCCTATGGCTACACCTTC. The J gene is TRBJ1-2, the V gene TRBV11-2, with a weak D call TRBD1 (6 bases). This CDR3 contains 15 residues. V lost 0 bases and J lost 4, with 12 bases in between. The germline V gene encodes CDR1 SGHAT and CDR2 FQNNGV.

In this sample, this clonotype turned up once. Since no conserved phenylalanine or tryptophan closes the CDR3, a read error is the likely cause. The V and J genes are TRBV11-2 and TRBJ2-1; a possible D gene is TRBD2 (7 bases). There are 17 residues in the CDR3. Germline V gene data show CDR1 as SGHAT and CDR2 as FQNNGV. The germline V and J ends were trimmed by 7 bases and 6 bases, with 25 bases remaining between them. The DNA of the CDR3 is TGTGCCAGCATGGTCGGGGCCGGCGGGGGCCGTAGCAATGAGCAGTTCTTA. This sequence encodes CASMVGAGGGRSNEQFL.

V usage is TRBV4-1 and J usage is TRBJ2-1, with D perhaps matching TRBD1 (6 bases). Germline V gene lookup returns CDR1 MGHRA and CDR2 YSYEKL. The CDR3 loop spans 18 amino acids. With 2 bases removed from V and 0 bases from J, the gap between germline ends came to 17 bases. The DNA for the CDR3 is TGCGCCAGCAGCCAATCCCAATTACAGGGAAGCTCCTACAATGAGCAGTTCTTC. Its protein product is CASSQSQLQGSSYNEQFF.

The chain couples TRBV20-1 to TRBJ2-3; 9 bases align to TRBD1. The germline V gene encodes CDR1 DFQATT and CDR2 SNEGSKA (reference sequence). CDR3 size: 12 residues. V lost 6 bases to trimming and J lost 4 bases; unmatched junction nucleotides: 2. The CDR3 sequence: CSADRGSDTQYF. The CDR3 DNA reads as TGCAGTGCCGACAGGGGGTCAGATACGCAGTATTTT.

J is TRBJ2-7 and V is TRBV14; possible D gene TRBD1, 7 bases. The ends were cut back, 5 bases at V and 0 bases at J, with 14 bases in the middle. The CDR3 contains 15 residues. Germline CDR1 and CDR2: SGHDN and FVKESK. The CDR3 reads CASSWGDRFSYEQYF. In DNA form, the CDR3 reads TGTGCCAGCAGCTGGGGGGACAGATTCTCCTACGAGCAGTACTTC.

This clonotype was detected only a few times. The gene calls are TRBV7-9 and TRBJ2-7; 14 bases match TRBD2. CDR1 is SEHNR, CDR2 FQNEAQ, per germline (reference sequence). The length of the CDR3 is 15 residues. V was clipped by 5 bases and J by 6 bases; unmatched bases: 6. CDR3 sequence: CASSPGLAGVGEQYF. For the CDR3, the DNA is TGTGCCAGCAGCCCGGGACTAGCGGGGGTAGGCGAGCAGTACTTC.

This clonotype was counted many times. DNA for the CDR3: TGTGCCAGCAGCTCGAGACTGGGCGGAGGAAACACCATATATTTT. Translation gives CASSSRLGGGNTIYF. The rearrangement joins TRBV7-2 to TRBJ1-3; D call uncertain. V was trimmed by 4 bases and J by 4 bases, leaving 14 bases between them. The CDR3 runs to 15 residues. Per germline, CDR1 SGHTA and CDR2 FQGNSA.

This chain joins TRBV7-2 and TRBJ1-2; D is unresolved. The germline V gene has CDR1 SGHTA and CDR2 FQGNSA. This CDR3 region has 15 residues. The V gene lost 4 bases and the J gene lost 0 bases, with 12 bases spanning the gap. The CDR3 DNA reads as TGTGCCAGCAGCTCAGTCGGCGACGCTAACTATGGCTACACCTTC. Its protein product is CASSSVGDANYGYTF.

This clonotype was counted a single time. V gene TRBV7-2 combines with J gene TRBJ1-1; 10 nucleotides agree with TRBD1. Losses at the gene ends were 3 bases for V and 4 bases for J; bases not matched to a gene: 8. The CDR3 covers 16 residues. Per the germline V gene, CDR1 is SGHTA and CDR2 is FQGNSA. CDR3 in amino acids: CASSFGTGARFTEAFF. The CDR3 nucleotides read TGTGCCAGCAGCTTCGGGACAGGGGCTAGATTCACTGAAGCTTTCTTT.

This clonotype was detected ten times or more. The J gene is TRBJ1-5, the V gene TRBV6-5; tentatively, D is TRBD1 (6 bases). Trimming cost V 6 bases and J 3 bases, with 12 bases left between them. The germline gives CDR1 MNHEY, CDR2 SVGAGI. This CDR3 has 14 amino acids. CDR3 region: CASRRTGPNQPQHF. DNA of the CDR3: TGTGCCAGCAGACGTACAGGGCCCAATCAGCCCCAGCATTTT.

The chain's CDR3 is CASSPPPGGWQETQYF. CDR3 sequence (DNA): TGTGCCAGCAGCCCCCCGCCAGGGGGCTGGCAAGAGACCCAGTACTTC. The rearrangement joins TRBV11-2 to TRBJ2-5, with 8 positions matching TRBD1. Looked up from germline, CDR1 is SGHAT and CDR2 is FQNNGV. Unmatched junction bases numbered 10, after V lost 5 bases and J lost 2 bases. The CDR3 has 16 amino acids.

The chain is built from TRBV7-4 and TRBJ2-5; D possibly corresponds to TRBD2 (5 bases). The germline gives CDR1 SGHVT, CDR2 SQSDAQ. V lost 0 bases and J lost 3, with 11 bases in between. The CDR3 length is 15 residues. CDR3 amino acids: CASSLAPDGEETQYF. CDR3 coding DNA: TGTGCCAGCAGCTTAGCCCCGGACGGGGAAGAGACCCAGTACTTC.